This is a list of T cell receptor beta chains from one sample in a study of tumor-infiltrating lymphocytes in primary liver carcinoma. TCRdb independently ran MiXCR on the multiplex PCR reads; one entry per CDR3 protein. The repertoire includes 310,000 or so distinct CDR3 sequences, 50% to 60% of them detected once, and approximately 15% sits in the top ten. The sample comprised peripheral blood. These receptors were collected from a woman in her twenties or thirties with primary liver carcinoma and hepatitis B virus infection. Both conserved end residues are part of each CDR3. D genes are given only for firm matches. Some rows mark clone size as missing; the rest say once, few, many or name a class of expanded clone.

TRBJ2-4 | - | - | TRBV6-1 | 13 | TGTGCCAGCAGTGAATTGCAAATCGGCATTCAGTACTTC | CASSELQIGIQYF
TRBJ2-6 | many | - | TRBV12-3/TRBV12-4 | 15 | TGTGCCAGCAGTTCCCTTGGGGCTGGGGCCAACGTCCTGACTTTC | CASSSLGAGANVLTF
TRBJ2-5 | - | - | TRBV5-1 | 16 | TGCGCCAGCAGCTGGGAGGGGGCCTTTCCTGAAGAGACCCAGTACTTC | CASSWEGAFPEETQYF
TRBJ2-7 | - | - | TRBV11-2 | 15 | TGCGCCAGCAGCTTAGTTCACGGGACGACCTACGAGAAGTACTTC | CASSLVHGTTYEKYF
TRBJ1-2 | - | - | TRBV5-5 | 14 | TGTGCCAGCAGCCGGACAGAGGGACTGGAAGGCTACACCTTC | CASSRTEGLEGYTF
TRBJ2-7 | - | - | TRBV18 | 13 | TGTGCCAGCTCACCAGGGGCCTCAAACGAGCAGTACTTC | CASSPGASNEQYF
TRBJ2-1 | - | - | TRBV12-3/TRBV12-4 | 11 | TGTGCCAGCATTTTTGGCTATGAGCAGTTCTTC | CASIFGYEQFF
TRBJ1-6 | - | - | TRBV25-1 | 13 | TGTGCCAGCAGTGCGCTACTGGGATTACCCCTCCACTTT | CASSALLGLPLHF
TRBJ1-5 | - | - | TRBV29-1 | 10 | TGCAGCGTTAAGACAGTCCTCCAGCATTTT | CSVKTVLQHF
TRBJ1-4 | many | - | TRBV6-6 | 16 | TGTGCCAGCAGCCACCCAGACAGGATTGTTCGCGAAAAACTGTTTTTT | CASSHPDRIVREKLFF
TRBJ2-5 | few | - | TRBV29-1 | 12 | TGCAGCGGTTCGACAACCCCAGAGACCCAGTACTTC | CSGSTTPETQYF
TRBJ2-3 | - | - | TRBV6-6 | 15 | TGTGCCAGCAGAAGGGATCCCCGGGGCACAGATACGCAGTATTTT | CASRRDPRGTDTQYF
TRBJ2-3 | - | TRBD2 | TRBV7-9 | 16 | TGTGCCAGCAGCCCCAGGACTAGCGGGAGGACAGATACGCAGTATTTT | CASSPRTSGRTDTQYF
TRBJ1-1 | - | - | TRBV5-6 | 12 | TGTGCCAGCAGACGGTCGGGCACTGAAGCTTTCTTT | CASRRSGTEAFF
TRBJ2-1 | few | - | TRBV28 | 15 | TGTGCCAGCAAAGGATTGGCGGGAAGAAACAATGAGCAGTTCTTC | CASKGLAGRNNEQFF
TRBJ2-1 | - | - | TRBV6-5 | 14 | TGTGCCAGCAGTACCCGTAGGATCAATATTGAGCAGTTCTTC | CASSTRRINIEQFF
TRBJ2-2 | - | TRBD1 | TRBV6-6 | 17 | TGTGCCAGCAGTTACCAAACAGGGGGCGGTTTCACCGGGGAGCTGTTTTTT | CASSYQTGGGFTGELFF
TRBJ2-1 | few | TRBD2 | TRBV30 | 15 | TGTGCTTGGAGAAGGCGGGAGGGCCGGGGAGATGAGCAGTTCTTC | CAWRRREGRGDEQFF
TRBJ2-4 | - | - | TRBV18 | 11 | TGTGCCAGCTCACCATCGAACATTCAGTACTTC | CASSPSNIQYF
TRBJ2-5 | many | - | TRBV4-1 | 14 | TGCGCCAGCAGCCAAGAGGGCAGCCAAGAGACCCAGTACTTC | CASSQEGSQETQYF
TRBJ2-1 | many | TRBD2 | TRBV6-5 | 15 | TGTGCCAGCAGTAGGACTAGCGGCTCCTACAATGAGCAGTTCTTC | CASSRTSGSYNEQFF
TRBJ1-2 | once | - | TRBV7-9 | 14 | TGTGCCAGCAGCTTTTTCCAGGGAGGATTTGGCTACACCTTC | CASSFFQGGFGYTF
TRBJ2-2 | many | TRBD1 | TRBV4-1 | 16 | TGCGCCAGCAGCCAAGACACAGGGGTCTACACCGGGGAGCTGTTTTTT | CASSQDTGVYTGELFF
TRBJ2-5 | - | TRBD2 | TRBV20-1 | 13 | TGCAGTGCTCAACTAGCGGGTGAAGAGACCCAGTACTTC | CSAQLAGEETQYF
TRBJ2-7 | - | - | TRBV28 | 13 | TGTGCCAGCAGGGACAGCAATTCCTACGAGCAGTACTTC | CASRDSNSYEQYF
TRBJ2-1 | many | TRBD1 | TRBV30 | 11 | TGTGGGACAGGAAGATACAATGAGCAGTTCTTC | CGTGRYNEQFF
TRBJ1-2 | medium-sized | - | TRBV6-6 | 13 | TGTGCCAGCAGCCCCCACGGGGACTATGGCTACACCTTC | CASSPHGDYGYTF
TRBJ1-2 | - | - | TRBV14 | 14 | TGTGCCAGCAGCCTACGGGCCGCTAACTATGGCTACACCTTC | CASSLRAANYGYTF
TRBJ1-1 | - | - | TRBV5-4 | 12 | TGTGCCAGCTGCTATGAGCGGCGGGAAGCTTTCTTT | CASCYERREAFF
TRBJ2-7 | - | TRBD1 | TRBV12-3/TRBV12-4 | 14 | TGTGCCAGCAGTTTTCTGGGACAGGTTTACGAGCAGTACTTC | CASSFLGQVYEQYF
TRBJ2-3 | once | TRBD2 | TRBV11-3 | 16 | TGTACCAGCAGCCCCCGACTAGCGGGAGGTATAGATACGCAGTTTTTT | CTSSPRLAGGIDTQFF
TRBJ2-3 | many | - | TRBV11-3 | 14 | TGTACCAGCGCCCTGGGAGGCCTTGGAGATACGCAGTATTTT | CTSALGGLGDTQYF
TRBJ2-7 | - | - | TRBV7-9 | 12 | TGTGCCAGCAGCCCGGGCCGGGTGGAGCAGTACTTC | CASSPGRVEQYF
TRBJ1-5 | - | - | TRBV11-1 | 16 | TGTGCCAGCAGCTTAGAATACGATAGGGCAAATCAGCCCCGGCATTTT | CASSLEYDRANQPRHF
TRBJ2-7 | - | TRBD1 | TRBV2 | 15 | TGTGCCAGCAGTGAATCGGGACAGGGTGACTACGAGCAGTACTTC | CASSESGQGDYEQYF
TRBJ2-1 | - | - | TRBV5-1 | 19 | TGCGCCAGCAGCTTGGTCGAACTACTAGTTGGCGGGTATACAAGTGAACAGTTCTTC | CASSLVELLVGGYTSEQFF
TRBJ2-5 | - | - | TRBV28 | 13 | TGTGCCAGCACTTACGACGCCGGGGAGACCCAGTACTTC | CASTYDAGETQYF
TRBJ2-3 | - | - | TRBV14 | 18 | TGTGCCAGCAGCCGCCTGTTCGGCGGACCCTCTAGCACAGATACGCAGTATTTT | CASSRLFGGPSSTDTQYF
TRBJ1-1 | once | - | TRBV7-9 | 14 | TGTGCCAGCAGCTTAGCGGAGGGTGATTCGGGAGCTCTCTTT | CASSLAEGDSGALF
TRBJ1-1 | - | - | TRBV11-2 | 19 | TGTACCAGCAGCTTAAAACGTTGGCCCTATCGAGCGCTGAACACTGAAGCTTCCTTT | CTSSLKRWPYRALNTEASF
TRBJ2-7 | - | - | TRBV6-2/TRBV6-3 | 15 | TGTGCCAGCAGTTATACCGGGAGAGGGGCGTACGAGCAGTACTTC | CASSYTGRGAYEQYF